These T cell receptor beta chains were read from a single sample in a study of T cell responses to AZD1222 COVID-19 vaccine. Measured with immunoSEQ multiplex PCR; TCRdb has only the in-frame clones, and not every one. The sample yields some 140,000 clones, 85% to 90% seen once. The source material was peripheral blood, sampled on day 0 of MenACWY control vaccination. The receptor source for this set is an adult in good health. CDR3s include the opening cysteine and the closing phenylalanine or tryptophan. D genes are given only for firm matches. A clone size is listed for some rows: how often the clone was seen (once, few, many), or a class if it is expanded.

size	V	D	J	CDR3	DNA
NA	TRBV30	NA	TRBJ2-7	CAWHGVGAYEQYF	TGTGCCTGGCATGGAGTGGGAGCCTACGAGCAGTACTTC
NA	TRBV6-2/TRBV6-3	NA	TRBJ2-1	CASSLLINEQFF	TGTGCCAGCAGTTTATTGATAAATGAGCAGTTCTTC
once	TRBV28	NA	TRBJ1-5	CASSLWQGGLSNQPQHF	TGTGCCAGCAGTTTATGGCAGGGAGGGTTGAGCAATCAGCCCCAGCATTTT
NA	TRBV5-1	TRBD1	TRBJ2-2	CASSPQGTGELFF	TGCGCCAGCAGCCCACAGGGGACCGGGGAGCTGTTTTTT
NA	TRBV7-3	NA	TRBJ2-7	CASSLDPGPYEQYF	TGTGCCAGCAGCTTAGATCCAGGGCCCTACGAGCAGTACTTC
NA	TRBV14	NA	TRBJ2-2	CASSPRGLGTTGELFF	TGTGCCAGCAGCCCCCGTGGGTTGGGGACCACCGGGGAGCTGTTTTTT
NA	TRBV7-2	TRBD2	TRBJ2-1	CASSSPGRNEQFF	TGTGCCAGCAGCTCACCCGGGAGGAATGAGCAGTTCTTC
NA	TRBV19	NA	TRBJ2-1	CASASGGNWDEQFF	TGTGCCAGTGCCTCAGGGGGGAATTGGGATGAGCAGTTCTTC
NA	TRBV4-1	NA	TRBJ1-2	CASSQDAESYGYTF	TGCGCCAGCAGCCAAGATGCAGAGTCTTATGGCTACACCTTC
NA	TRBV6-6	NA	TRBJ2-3	CASSATRVTDTQYF	TGTGCCAGCAGCGCTACCAGGGTTACAGATACGCAGTATTTT
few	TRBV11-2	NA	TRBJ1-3	CASSQGGSGNTIYF	TGTGCCAGCAGCCAAGGCGGCTCTGGAAACACCATATATTTT
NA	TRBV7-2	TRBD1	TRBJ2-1	CASSLEQGAYNEQFF	TGTGCCAGCAGCTTAGAACAGGGGGCATACAATGAGCAGTTCTTC
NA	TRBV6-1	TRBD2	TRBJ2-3	CASSGTSGGRGDTQYF	TGTGCCAGCAGTGGGACTAGCGGGGGGCGGGGAGATACGCAGTATTTT
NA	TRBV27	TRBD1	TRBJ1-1	CASHDRGQWNTEAFF	TGTGCCAGCCATGACAGGGGGCAATGGAACACTGAAGCTTTCTTT
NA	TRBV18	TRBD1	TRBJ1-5	CASSPPSRGQGQPQHF	TGTGCCAGCTCACCACCGTCCAGGGGGCAGGGGCAGCCCCAGCATTTT
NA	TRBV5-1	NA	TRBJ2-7	CASSLQRSYEQYF	TGCGCCAGCAGCTTACAGCGGTCCTACGAGCAGTACTTC
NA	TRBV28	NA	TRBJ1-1	CASSSPGFEAFF	TGTGCCAGCAGTTCACCGGGGTTTGAAGCTTTCTTT
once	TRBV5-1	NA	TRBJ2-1	CASSLIQGSYNEQFF	TGCGCCAGCAGCTTGATACAGGGCTCCTACAATGAGCAGTTCTTC
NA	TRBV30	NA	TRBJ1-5	CAWSLERVTEPQHF	TGTGCCTGGAGTTTGGAGCGCGTTACGGAGCCCCAGCATTTT
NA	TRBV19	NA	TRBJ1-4	CASSTNPPGGNNEKLFF	TGTGCCAGTAGTACCAACCCGCCGGGAGGGAATAATGAAAAACTGTTTTTT
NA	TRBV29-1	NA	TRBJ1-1	CSVPRGLSDTEAFF	TGCAGCGTTCCAAGAGGGTTATCGGACACTGAAGCTTTCTTT
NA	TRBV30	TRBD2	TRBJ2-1	CAWSVLAGGEQFF	TGTGCCTGGAGTGTGCTAGCGGGAGGTGAGCAGTTCTTC
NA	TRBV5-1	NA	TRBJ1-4	CASSLNSGSGEKLFF	TGCGCCAGCAGCTTGAACTCTGGGTCTGGTGAAAAACTGTTTTTT